The 20 T cell receptor beta chains presented below share a single source sample, sequenced in a study of cytomegalovirus exposure and HLA in healthy donors (dated by TCRdb to between 2016 and 2019). The library relied on the immunoSEQ multiplex PCR assay. The table comes from immuneACCESS by way of TCRdb, which keeps in-frame sequences with V and J called. Part of the clones is missing from these tables; in studies checked, under half for an unresolved V gene and the rest for unknown reasons. In this sample the table shows 150,000 to 200,000 clones, just under 85% of which occur a single time. The biggest ten clones account for 2% to 2.5% of the sample. Sequencing used PBMCs. The receptors originated from a man aged 25 to 40 in good health and CMV-seropositive.

The rearrangement uses TRBV18 and TRBJ2-5; TRBD2 matches 10 bases. Germline CDR1 is KGHSH and CDR2 is LQKENI. With V trimmed by 6 bases and J by 3 bases, 4 bases remained unmatched. The length of the CDR3 is 14 residues. The CDR3 DNA is TGTGCCAGCTCGGGCACTAGCGGGGAAGAGACCCAGTACTTC. Amino acid sequence: CASSGTSGEETQYF.

This chain joins TRBV19 and TRBJ2-7, with D possibly matching TRBD2 (5 bases). The V and J ends lost 5 bases and 0 bases respectively, with 11 bases between them. Germline values: CDR1 LNHDA, CDR2 SQIVND (reference sequence). CDR3 size: 14 residues. CDR3 bases: TGTGCCAGTAGTTCCGGGATTACCTCCTACGAGCAGTACTTC. It encodes CASSSGITSYEQYF.

The V and J genes are TRBV30 and TRBJ1-5, with D unresolved. In germline, CDR1 is GTSNPN, CDR2 SVGIG (reference sequence). V was clipped by 3 bases and J by 0 bases, with 15 bases between them. The length of the CDR3 is 16 residues. CDR3 protein: CAWRVVTHYSNQPQHF. DNA for the CDR3: TGTGCCTGGAGAGTCGTAACACATTATAGCAATCAGCCCCAGCATTTT.

The chain employs TRBV14 and TRBJ1-4, with D perhaps TRBD1 (5 bases). CDR3 length: 15 residues. Between the trimmed V and J ends, which lost 4 bases and 0 bases, there was a span of 9 bases. Germline V gene lookup returns CDR1 SGHDN and CDR2 FVKESK. This CDR3 is CASSPRTPTNEKLFF. For the CDR3, the DNA is TGTGCCAGCAGCCCCCGGACACCAACTAATGAAAAACTGTTTTTT.

This clone was picked up one time. This chain connects TRBV9 to TRBJ2-7; tentatively, D is TRBD2 (6 bases). Trimming removed 1 base from V and 3 bases from J, with 8 bases in between. This CDR3 spans 13 amino acids. CDR1 is SGDLS and CDR2 is YYNGEE in the germline V gene. The CDR3 loop is CASSVLGGYEQYF. CDR3 DNA sequence: TGTGCCAGCAGCGTATTGGGGGGCTACGAGCAGTACTTC.

This clone was picked up a small number of times. The rearrangement joins TRBV6-5 to TRBJ2-1; 8 bases match TRBD2. The CDR3 is made up of 14 amino acids. The germline V gene encodes CDR1 MNHEY and CDR2 SVGAGI. The trim removed 5 bases at V and 7 bases at J, leaving 7 bases unmatched. The CDR3 DNA sequence: TGTGCCAGCAGTCCGGGACTAGAGGGGAATGAGCAGTTCTTC. It yields the protein CASSPGLEGNEQFF.

The gene calls are TRBV5-1 and TRBJ1-4; no clear D gene. In germline, CDR1 is SGHRS, CDR2 YFSETQ. This CDR3 region has 12 residues. The V end was cut by 0 bases, the J end by 8 bases, with 5 bases between. CDR3 bases: TGCGCCAGCAGCTTGGATCTAGAAAAACTGTTTTTT. As protein: CASSLDLEKLFF.

This clone was observed many times. V gene TRBV5-4 combines with J gene TRBJ1-1; TRBD1 aligns across 8 bases. Germline V gene data show CDR1 as SGHNT and CDR2 as YYREEE (reference sequence). V trimming: 3 bases; J trimming: 11 bases; junction bases outside the gene matches: 9. There are 13 residues in the CDR3. CDR3 DNA: TGTGCCAGCAGCTCGGGACAGGCACGATACGCTTTCTTT. Translated, it gives CASSSGQARYAFF.

Many counts were recorded for this clone. The rearrangement uses TRBV6-4 and TRBJ2-3; the match to TRBD1 covers 12 bases. V lost 2 bases and J lost 4; bases outside the gene matches: 1. The germline V gene encodes CDR1 MRHNA and CDR2 SNTAGT. The CDR3 totals 15 residues. The CDR3 DNA reads TGTGCCAGCAGTGACGGGACAGGGGGCGCAGATACGCAGTATTTT. Translated: CASSDGTGGADTQYF.

This clone was seen a handful of times. The J gene is TRBJ1-6, the V gene TRBV30; the D is unclear. V lost 4 bases to trimming and J lost 0 bases, with 13 bases between them. This CDR3 is 16 amino acids long. CDR1 and CDR2 from the germline V gene are GTSNPN and SVGIG (reference sequence). The CDR3 DNA sequence: TGTGCCTGGACGGACCGAGGGAGCTCCTATAATTCACCCCTCCACTTT. Translation: CAWTDRGSSYNSPLHF.

The DNA for the CDR3 is TGTGCCAGCAGTTCGAACAGGGTTACTGAAGCTTTCTTT. This sequence encodes CASSSNRVTEAFF. J is TRBJ1-1 and V is TRBV6-5, with D tentatively TRBD1 (6 bases). CDR3 length equals 13 residues. V shed 4 bases and J shed 5 bases, with 11 bases lying between them. In germline, CDR1 is MNHEY, CDR2 SVGAGI.

This clone was counted only a few times. This rearrangement joins TRBV4-2 to TRBJ2-5; weak D call: TRBD2 (5 bases). The CDR3 sequence is 16 residues long. V was clipped by 4 bases and J by 5 bases, with 20 bases between them. Germline V gives CDR1 LGHNA, CDR2 YNFKEQ. This CDR3 reads CASSPGSPTSGETQYF. In DNA form, the CDR3 reads TGTGCCAGCAGCCCCGGGTCTCCAACCTCGGGGGAGACCCAGTACTTC.

This clone has a single count. This chain joins TRBV4-2 and TRBJ2-3, with 8 nucleotides matching TRBD2. Germline V gene lookup returns CDR1 LGHNA and CDR2 YNFKEQ. After removal of 2 bases from V and 1 base from J, the junction contained 5 bases not matched to a gene. The length of the CDR3 is 16 residues. Here the CDR3 DNA reads TGTGCCAGCAGCCAATCGGCGGGGGGACGCACAGATACGCAGTATTTT. Protein sequence: CASSQSAGGRTDTQYF.

The chain uses TRBV25-1 and TRBJ2-1; D remains ambiguous. The CDR3 covers 14 residues. The V end was cut by 4 bases, the J end by 0 bases, with 7 bases between. Germline values: CDR1 MGHDK, CDR2 SYGVNS. As DNA, the CDR3 is TGTGCCAGCAGTGGTGAGAGCTCCTACAATGAGCAGTTCTTC. As protein: CASSGESSYNEQFF.

As regards this clone: This specimen includes other DNA sequences encoding the same CDR3. The chain is built from TRBV5-1 and TRBJ2-1; D remains unclear. Trimming removed 0 bases from V and 7 bases from J, with 5 bases in between. The CDR3 has 12 amino acids. The germline CDR1 and CDR2 sequences are SGHRS and YFSETQ. CDR3 DNA: TGCGCCAGCAGCTTGGCAGTGAATGAGCAGTTCTTC. As protein: CASSLAVNEQFF.

The V gene is TRBV7-9, the J gene TRBJ1-1; D possibly corresponds to TRBD1 (5 bases). Trimming cost V 1 base and J 5 bases, with 14 bases left between them. CDR1 is SEHNR and CDR2 is FQNEAQ in the germline V gene (reference sequence). The CDR3 runs 15 residues. CDR3 in amino acids: CASSLVGRGETEAFF. The CDR3 DNA reads as TGTGCCAGCAGCTTAGTGGGCCGGGGGGAAACTGAAGCTTTCTTT. Combining the CDR3 with reference TRBV7-9 and TRBJ1-1 gives the whole variable domain DTGVSQNPRHKITKRGQNVTFRCDPISEHNRLYWYRQTLGQGPEFLTYFQNEAQLEKSRLLSDRFSAERPKGSFSTLEIQRTEQGDSAMYLCASSLVGRGETEAFFGQGTRLTVV.

CDR3 sequence (DNA): TGTGCCGGGGGCGGACTAGACGGGACCGGGGAGCTGTTTTTT. It encodes CAGGGLDGTGELFF. The gene calls are TRBV5-6 and TRBJ2-2, with a weak D call TRBD2 (7 bases). CDR1 is SGHDT, CDR2 YYEEEE, per germline. The CDR3 totals 14 residues. Trimming pared 10 bases from V and 5 bases from J, leaving 18 bases between.

This sequence joins TRBV12-5 and TRBJ2-3; 7 bases are shared with TRBD2. The CDR3 has 17 amino acids. Germline values: CDR1 LGHNT, CDR2 FRNRAP. V lost 4 bases and J lost 6; bases outside the gene matches: 16. CDR3 region: CASGSGAGIDGRDTQYF. The CDR3 DNA sequence: TGTGCTAGTGGTTCTGGGGCAGGGATTGACGGGAGGGATACGCAGTATTTT.

The chain is built from TRBV21-1 and TRBJ1-6; the table's D call of TRBD1 was not tested on the DNA. TRBV21-1 is a known pseudogene. The CDR3 has 17 residues. CDR3 protein: CASFPGQGKSYNSPLHF. CDR3 sequence (DNA): TGTGCCAGCTTCCCGGGACAGGGGAAATCCTATAATTCACCCCTCCACTTT.

The rearrangement links TRBV4-1 to TRBJ2-1, with TRBD2 matching over 14 bases. CDR1 is MGHRA and CDR2 is YSYEKL in the germline V gene. Trimming took 4 bases from V and 8 from J; bases not matched to a gene: 10. This CDR3 comprises 17 residues. The CDR3 loop is CASSRLTSGGGEDEQFF. The DNA of the CDR3 is TGCGCCAGCAGCCGTCTGACTAGCGGGGGGGGTGAGGATGAGCAGTTCTTC.